The TCR beta chain under discussion was sequenced for a study of CD8 T cells in Susac syndrome. Random hexamers primed reverse transcription of about 0.45 to 1 ug RNA. TCRdb reprocessed the immunoSEQ multiplex PCR reads with MiXCR, giving one entry per CDR3 protein. Of over 100,000 distinct CDR3 sequences in the sample, over 90% were seen once. The CDR3 consists of 14 residues. Trimming removed 7 bases from V and 3 bases from J; junction bases left unmatched: 8. Germline loops: CDR1 LGHDT, CDR2 YNNKEL (reference sequence). This chain links TRBV3-1 with TRBJ2-7, with 8 bases that match TRBD1. The sample comprised CD4+ T cells from PBMCs. The sequence derives from a human donor with Susac syndrome. The CDR3 nucleotides are TGTGCCAGCACCCGTGGACAGGGAAACTACGAGCAGTACTTC. Translation gives CASTRGQGNYEQYF.